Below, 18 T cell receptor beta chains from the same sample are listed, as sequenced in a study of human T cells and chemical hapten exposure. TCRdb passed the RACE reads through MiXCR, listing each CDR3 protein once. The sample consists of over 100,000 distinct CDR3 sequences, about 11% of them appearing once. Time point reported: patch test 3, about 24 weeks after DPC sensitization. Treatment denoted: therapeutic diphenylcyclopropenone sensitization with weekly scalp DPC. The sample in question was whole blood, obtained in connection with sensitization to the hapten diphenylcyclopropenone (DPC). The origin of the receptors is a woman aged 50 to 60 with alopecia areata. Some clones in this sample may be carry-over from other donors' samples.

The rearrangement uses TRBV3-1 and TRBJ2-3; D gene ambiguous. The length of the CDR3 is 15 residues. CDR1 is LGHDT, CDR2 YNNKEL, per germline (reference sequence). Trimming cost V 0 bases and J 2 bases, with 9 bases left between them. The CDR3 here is CASSQDGGHTDTQYF. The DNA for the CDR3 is TGTGCCAGCAGCCAAGACGGCGGCCACACAGATACGCAGTATTTT.

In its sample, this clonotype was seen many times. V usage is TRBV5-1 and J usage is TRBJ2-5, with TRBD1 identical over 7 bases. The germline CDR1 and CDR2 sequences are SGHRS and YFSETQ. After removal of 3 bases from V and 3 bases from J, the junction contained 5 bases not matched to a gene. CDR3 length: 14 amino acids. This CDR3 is CASSSGTAKETQYF. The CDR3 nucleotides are TGCGCCAGCAGCTCCGGGACAGCCAAAGAGACCCAGTACTTC.

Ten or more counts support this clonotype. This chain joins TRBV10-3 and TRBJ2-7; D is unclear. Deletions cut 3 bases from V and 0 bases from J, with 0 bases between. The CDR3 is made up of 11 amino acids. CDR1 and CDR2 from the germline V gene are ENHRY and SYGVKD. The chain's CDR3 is CAISDSYEQYF. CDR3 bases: TGTGCCATCAGTGACTCCTACGAGCAGTACTTC.

CDR3 protein: CASIRTGSSYNSPLHF. CDR3 nucleotides: TGTGCCAGCATCCGGACAGGGAGCTCCTATAATTCACCCCTCCACTTT. V gene TRBV12-3 or TRBV12-4 combines with J gene TRBJ1-6; 8 nucleotides align to TRBD1. The CDR3 length is 16 residues. With V trimmed by 7 bases and J by 0 bases, 5 bases remained unmatched.

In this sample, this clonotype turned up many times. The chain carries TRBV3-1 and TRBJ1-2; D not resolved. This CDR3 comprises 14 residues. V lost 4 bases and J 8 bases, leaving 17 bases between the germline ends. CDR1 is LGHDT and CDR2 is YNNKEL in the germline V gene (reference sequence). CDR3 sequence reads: CASSRAVDSWGYTF. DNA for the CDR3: TGTGCCAGCAGCCGAGCCGTGGACTCCTGGGGCTACACCTTC.

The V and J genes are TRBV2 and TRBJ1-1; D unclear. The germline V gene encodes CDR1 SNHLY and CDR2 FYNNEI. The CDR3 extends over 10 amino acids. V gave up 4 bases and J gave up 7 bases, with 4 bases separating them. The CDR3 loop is CASSAVEAFF. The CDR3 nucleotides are TGTGCCAGCAGTGCGGTTGAAGCTTTCTTT.

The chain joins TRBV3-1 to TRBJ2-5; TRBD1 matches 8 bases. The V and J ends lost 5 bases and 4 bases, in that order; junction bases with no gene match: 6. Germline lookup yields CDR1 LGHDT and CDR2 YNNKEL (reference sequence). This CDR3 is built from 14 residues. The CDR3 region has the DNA TGTGCCAGCAGCTGGACAGGGAGATCAGAGACCCAGTACTTC. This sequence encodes CASSWTGRSETQYF.

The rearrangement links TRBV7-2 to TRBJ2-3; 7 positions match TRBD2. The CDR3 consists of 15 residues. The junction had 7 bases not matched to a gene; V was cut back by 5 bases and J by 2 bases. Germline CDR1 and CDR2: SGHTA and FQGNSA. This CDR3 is CASSLLATPTDTQYF. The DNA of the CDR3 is TGTGCCAGCAGCCTACTAGCGACTCCCACAGATACGCAGTATTTT.

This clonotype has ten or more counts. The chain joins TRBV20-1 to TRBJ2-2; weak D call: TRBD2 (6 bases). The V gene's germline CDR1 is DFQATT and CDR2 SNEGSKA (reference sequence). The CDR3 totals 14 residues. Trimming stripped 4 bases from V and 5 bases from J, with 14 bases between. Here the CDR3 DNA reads TGCAGTGCTACATCCGGGAGTCAGACCGGGGAGCTGTTTTTT. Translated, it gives CSATSGSQTGELFF.

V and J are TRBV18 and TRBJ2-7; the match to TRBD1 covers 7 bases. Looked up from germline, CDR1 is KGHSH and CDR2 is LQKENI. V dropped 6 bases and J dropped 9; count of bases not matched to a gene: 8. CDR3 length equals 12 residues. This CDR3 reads CASSADRATQYF. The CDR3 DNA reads TGTGCCAGCTCGGCAGACAGGGCGACGCAGTACTTC.

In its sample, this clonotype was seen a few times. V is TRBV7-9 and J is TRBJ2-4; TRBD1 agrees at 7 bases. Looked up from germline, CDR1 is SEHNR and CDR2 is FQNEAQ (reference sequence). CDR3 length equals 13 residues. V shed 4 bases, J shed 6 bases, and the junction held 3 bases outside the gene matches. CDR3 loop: CASSCGDRNIQYF. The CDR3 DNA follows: TGTGCCAGCAGCTGTGGGGACAGAAACATTCAGTACTTC.

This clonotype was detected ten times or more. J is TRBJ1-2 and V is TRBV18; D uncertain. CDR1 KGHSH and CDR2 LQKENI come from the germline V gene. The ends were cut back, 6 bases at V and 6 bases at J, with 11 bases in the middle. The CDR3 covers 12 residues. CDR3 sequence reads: CASSQGQDGYTF. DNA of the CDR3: TGTGCCAGCTCGCAAGGTCAGGATGGCTACACCTTC.

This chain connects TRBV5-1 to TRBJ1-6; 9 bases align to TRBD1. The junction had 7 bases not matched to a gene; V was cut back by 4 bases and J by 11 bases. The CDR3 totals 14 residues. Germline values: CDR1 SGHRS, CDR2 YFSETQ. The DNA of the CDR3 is TGCGCCAGCAGCATAGGACAGGGGAGCCCACCCCTCCACTTT. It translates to CASSIGQGSPPLHF.

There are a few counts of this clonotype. CDR3 region: CATAGNTGELFF. The CDR3 DNA follows: TGTGCCACCGCAGGGAACACCGGGGAGCTGTTTTTT. The chain combines TRBV24-1 with TRBJ2-2, with unresolved D. The V end lost 9 bases, the J end lost 1 base, and 5 bases lay between the germline ends. The germline V gene has CDR1 KGHDR and CDR2 SFDVKD. The CDR3 consists of 12 residues.

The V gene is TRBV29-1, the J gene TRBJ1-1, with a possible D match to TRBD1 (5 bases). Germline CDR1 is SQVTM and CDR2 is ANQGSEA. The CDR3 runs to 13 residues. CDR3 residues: CSVQAGTNTEAFF. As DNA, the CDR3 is TGCAGTGTCCAGGCAGGGACGAACACTGAAGCTTTCTTT.

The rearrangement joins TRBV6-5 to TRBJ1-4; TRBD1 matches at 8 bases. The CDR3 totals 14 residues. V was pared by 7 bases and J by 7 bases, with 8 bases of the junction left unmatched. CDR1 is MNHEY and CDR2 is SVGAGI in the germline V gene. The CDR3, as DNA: TGTGCCAGCACTGAGTCAGGGGGCAGTGAAAAACTGTTTTTT. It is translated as CASTESGGSEKLFF.

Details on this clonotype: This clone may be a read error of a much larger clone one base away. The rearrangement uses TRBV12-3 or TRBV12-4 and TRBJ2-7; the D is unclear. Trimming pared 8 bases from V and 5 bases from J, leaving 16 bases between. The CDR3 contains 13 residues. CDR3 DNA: TGTGCCAGCGGATCAGGCGCATCCGACGAGCAGTACTTC. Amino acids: CASGSGASDEQYF.

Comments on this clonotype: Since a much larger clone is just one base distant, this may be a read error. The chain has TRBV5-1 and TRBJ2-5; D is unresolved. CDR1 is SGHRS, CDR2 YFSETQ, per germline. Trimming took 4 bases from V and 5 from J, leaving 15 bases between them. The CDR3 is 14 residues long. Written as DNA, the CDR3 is TGCGCCAGCAGCAGGGCAGTAGGCCGCGAGACCCAGTACTTC. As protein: CASSRAVGRETQYF.